This entry features one T cell receptor (beta chain) sequence. Antigen specificity is unknown. This entry comes from a study of cytomegalovirus exposure and HLA in healthy donors. Overall study: Genetic ancestry analysis placed around 76% of the roughly 400 donors that were genotyped in the Caucasian-associated cluster.

The study's findings and limits: What TCR beta sequences reportedly achieved was accurate prediction of HLA-A and HLA-B alleles in most subjects. While the bulk of TCR sequences proved rare, some public TCRs turned up in many donors.

The PCR was carried out with 60 Vbeta primers and 13 Jbeta primers. The assay was immunoSEQ multiplex PCR, and TCRdb's table has in-frame clones only and misses some. The sample has about 130,000 clones; 78% are singletons. This clonotype was sampled from a woman aged 40 to 49 in good health and CMV-seronegative. The sequenced material came from PBMCs.

Here the CDR3 DNA reads TGTGCCAGTAGAAGCTTGGCGGGGTTCGAGCAGTACTTC. Its protein is CASRSLAGFEQYF. The rearrangement joins TRBV19 to TRBJ2-7; D perhaps matches TRBD2 (6 bases). The germline V gene has CDR1 LNHDA and CDR2 SQIVND (reference sequence). Trimming took 6 bases from V and 6 from J, leaving 15 bases between them. CDR3 length equals 13 residues. The variable domain in full, with the rest retrieved from reference TRBV19 and TRBJ2-7, is DGGITQSPKYLFRKEGQNVTLSCEQNLNHDAMYWYRQDPGQGLRLIYYSQIVNDFQKGDIAEGYSVSREKKESFPLTVTSAQKNPTAFYLCASRSLAGFEQYFGPGTRLTVT.